This T cell receptor beta chain derives from a study of shared clonotypes between healthy human individuals. Comment on this clone: Its antigen is as yet unknown.

This CDR3 is 17 amino acids long. Per the germline V gene, CDR1 is MDHEN and CDR2 is SYDVKM. V lost 3 bases to trimming and J lost 6 bases; unmatched junction nucleotides: 10. The split of CD4+ cells yielded CD45RA+ naive and CD45RA-negative memory subsets. Overall study results and limits: Rarefaction showed that sequencing of sorted subsets was incomplete (despite large depth). Across four donors, naive CD4 shared 5% to 6%, naive CD8 more than 3%, memory CD4 roughly 2.5%, memory CD8 about 0.4%.

Assay: immunoSEQ multiplex PCR; the TCRdb copy retains only in-frame clones and omits some. The sample contains roughly 500,000 clones, roughly 95% of which appear only once. The J gene is TRBJ2-2, the V gene TRBV28; 10 bases line up with TRBD2. The sequence was collected from a woman aged 25 to 39 in good health. Material for sequencing was naive CD4+ T cells sorted from blood. Subset described: CD45RA+ positively selected. CDR3 loop: CASSLGWLAGAAGELFF. DNA for the CDR3: TGTGCCAGCAGTTTGGGTTGGCTAGCGGGAGCCGCCGGGGAGCTGTTTTTT.